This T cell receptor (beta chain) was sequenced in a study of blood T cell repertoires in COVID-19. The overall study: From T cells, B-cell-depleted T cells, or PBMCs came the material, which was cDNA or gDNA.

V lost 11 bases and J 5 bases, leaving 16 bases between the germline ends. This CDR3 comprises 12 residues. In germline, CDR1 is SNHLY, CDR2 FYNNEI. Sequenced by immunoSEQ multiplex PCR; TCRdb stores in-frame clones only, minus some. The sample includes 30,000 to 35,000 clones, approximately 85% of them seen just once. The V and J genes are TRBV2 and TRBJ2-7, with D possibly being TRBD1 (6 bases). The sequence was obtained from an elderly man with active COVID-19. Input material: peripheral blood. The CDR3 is CAPRTVGNEQYF. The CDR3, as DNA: TGTGCCCCACGGACAGTTGGGAACGAGCAGTACTTC.